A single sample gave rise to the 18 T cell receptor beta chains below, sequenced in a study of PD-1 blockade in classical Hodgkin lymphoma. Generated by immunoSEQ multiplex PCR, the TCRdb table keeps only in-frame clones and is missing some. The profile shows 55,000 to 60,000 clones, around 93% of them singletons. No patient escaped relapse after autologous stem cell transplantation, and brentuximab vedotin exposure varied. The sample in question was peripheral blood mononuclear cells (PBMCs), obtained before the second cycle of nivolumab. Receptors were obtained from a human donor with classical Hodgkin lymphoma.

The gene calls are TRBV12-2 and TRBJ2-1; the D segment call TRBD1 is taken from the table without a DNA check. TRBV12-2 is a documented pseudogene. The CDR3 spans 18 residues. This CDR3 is CASRLERGTGGSYNEQFF. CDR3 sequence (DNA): TGTGCAAGTCGCTTAGAGAGGGGGACAGGAGGCTCCTACAATGAGCAGTTCTTC.

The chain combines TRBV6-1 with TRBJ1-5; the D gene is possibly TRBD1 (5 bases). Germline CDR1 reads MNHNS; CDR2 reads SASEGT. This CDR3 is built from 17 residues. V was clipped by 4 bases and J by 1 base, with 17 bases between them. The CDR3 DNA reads TGTGCCAGCAGTGCCCATATACAGGCACCGAGCAATCAGCCCCAGCATTTT. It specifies CASSAHIQAPSNQPQHF.

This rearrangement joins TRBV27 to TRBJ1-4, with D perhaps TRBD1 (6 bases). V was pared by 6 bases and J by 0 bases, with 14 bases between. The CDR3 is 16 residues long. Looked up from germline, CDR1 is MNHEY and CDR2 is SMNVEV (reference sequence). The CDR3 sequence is CASRPGTIATNEKLFF. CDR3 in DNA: TGTGCCAGCAGACCCGGGACAATAGCAACTAATGAAAAACTGTTTTTT.

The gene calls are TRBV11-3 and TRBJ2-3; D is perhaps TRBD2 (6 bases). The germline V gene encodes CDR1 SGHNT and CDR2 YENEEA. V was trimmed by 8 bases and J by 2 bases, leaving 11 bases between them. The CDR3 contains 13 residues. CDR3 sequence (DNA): TGTGCCAGCGGGGGGTGGGACACAGATACGCAGTATTTT. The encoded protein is CASGGWDTDTQYF.

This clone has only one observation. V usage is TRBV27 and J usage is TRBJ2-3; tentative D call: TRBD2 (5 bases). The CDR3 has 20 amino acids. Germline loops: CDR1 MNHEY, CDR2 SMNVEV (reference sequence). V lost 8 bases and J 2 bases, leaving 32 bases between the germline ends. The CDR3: CASSQFTGLAAYQPTDTQYF. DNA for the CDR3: TGTGCCAGCTCGCAATTCACCGGGCTAGCCGCGTACCAACCCACAGATACGCAGTATTTT.

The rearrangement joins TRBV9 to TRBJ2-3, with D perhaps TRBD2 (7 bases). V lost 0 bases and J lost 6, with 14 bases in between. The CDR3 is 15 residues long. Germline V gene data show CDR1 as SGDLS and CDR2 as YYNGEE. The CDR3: CASSVGGGAEDTQYF. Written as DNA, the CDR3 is TGTGCCAGCAGCGTAGGAGGGGGGGCGGAGGATACGCAGTATTTT.

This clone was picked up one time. CDR3 protein: CAWTSGRISEQYF. CDR3 DNA sequence: TGTGCCTGGACTAGCGGGAGGATCAGCGAGCAGTACTTC. V gene TRBV30 combines with J gene TRBJ2-7; TRBD2 aligns across 11 bases. Germline lookup yields CDR1 GTSNPN and CDR2 SVGIG (reference sequence). The CDR3 covers 13 residues. The junction had 5 bases not matched to a gene; V was cut back by 4 bases and J by 6 bases.

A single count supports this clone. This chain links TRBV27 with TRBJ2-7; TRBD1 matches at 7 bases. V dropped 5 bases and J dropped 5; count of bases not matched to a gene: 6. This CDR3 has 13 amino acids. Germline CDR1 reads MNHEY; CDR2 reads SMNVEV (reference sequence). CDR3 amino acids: CASSPTGAHEQYF. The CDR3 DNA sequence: TGTGCCAGCAGTCCCACAGGGGCCCACGAGCAGTACTTC.

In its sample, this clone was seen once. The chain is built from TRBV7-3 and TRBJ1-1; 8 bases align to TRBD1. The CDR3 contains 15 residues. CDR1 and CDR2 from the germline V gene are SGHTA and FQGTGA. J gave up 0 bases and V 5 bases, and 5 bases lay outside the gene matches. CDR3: CASSAGQGLNTEAFF. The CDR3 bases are TGTGCCAGCAGCGCCGGACAGGGCCTGAACACTGAAGCTTTCTTT.

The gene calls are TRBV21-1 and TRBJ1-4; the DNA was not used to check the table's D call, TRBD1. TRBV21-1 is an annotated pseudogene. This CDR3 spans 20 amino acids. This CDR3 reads CATLTGPSGRCLVPNEKLFF. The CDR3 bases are TGTGCCACCCTGACAGGGCCCTCGGGGAGGTGCCTTGTACCTAATGAAAAACTGTTTTTT.

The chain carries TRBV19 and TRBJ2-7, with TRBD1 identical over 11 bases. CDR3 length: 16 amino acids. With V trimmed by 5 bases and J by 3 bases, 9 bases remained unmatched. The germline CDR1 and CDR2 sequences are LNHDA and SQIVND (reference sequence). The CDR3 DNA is TGTGCCAGTAGTTTCATTCCGGGACAGGGGGTCTACGAGCAGTACTTC. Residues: CASSFIPGQGVYEQYF.

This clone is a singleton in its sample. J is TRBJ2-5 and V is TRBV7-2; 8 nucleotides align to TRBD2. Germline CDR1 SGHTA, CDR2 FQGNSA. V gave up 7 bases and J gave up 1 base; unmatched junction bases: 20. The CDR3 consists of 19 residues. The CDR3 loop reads CASMGGLAGGARTQETQYF. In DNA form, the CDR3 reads TGTGCCAGCATGGGGGGCTTGGCGGGAGGAGCCAGGACCCAAGAGACCCAGTACTTC.

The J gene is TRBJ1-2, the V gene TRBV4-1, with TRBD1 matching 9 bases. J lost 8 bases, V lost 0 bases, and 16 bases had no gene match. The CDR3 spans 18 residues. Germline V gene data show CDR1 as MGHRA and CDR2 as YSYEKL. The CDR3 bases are TGCGCCAGCAGCCAAGATCAGGATTTAACAGGGGGCGTCGGGGGCTACACCTTC. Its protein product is CASSQDQDLTGGVGGYTF.

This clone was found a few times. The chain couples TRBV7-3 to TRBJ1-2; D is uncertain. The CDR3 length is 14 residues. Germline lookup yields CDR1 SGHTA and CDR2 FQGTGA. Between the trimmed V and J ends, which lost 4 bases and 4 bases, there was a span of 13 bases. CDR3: CASSSDVTSYGYTF. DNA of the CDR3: TGTGCCAGCAGCTCCGACGTCACGTCCTATGGCTACACCTTC.

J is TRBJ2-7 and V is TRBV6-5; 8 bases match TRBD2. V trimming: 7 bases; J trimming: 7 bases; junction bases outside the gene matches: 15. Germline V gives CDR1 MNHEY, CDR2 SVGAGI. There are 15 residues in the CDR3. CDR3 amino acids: CASTSPREGLGEQYF. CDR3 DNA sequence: TGTGCCAGCACCTCCCCACGGGAGGGGCTCGGAGAGCAGTACTTC.

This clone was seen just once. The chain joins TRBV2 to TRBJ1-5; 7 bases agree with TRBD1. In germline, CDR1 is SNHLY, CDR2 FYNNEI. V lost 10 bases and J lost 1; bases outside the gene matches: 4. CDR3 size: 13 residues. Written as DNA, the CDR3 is TGTGCCACCGCACAGGGGAGCAATCAGCCCCAGCATTTT. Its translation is CATAQGSNQPQHF.

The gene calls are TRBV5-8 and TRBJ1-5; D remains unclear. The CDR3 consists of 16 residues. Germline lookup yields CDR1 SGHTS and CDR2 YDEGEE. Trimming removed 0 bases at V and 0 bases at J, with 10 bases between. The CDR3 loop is CASSLGTDYSNQPQHF. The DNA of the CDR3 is TGTGCCAGCAGCTTGGGTACCGATTATAGCAATCAGCCCCAGCATTTT.

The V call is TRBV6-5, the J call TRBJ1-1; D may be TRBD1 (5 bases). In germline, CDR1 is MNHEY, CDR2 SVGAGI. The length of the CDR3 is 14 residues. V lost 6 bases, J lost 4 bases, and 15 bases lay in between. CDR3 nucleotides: TGTGCCAGCAGAGAGCAGGGTCTTGGCACTGAAGCTTTCTTT. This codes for CASREQGLGTEAFF.